These T cell receptor beta chains were read from a single sample in a study of CD8 T cells in ankylosing spondylitis. TCRdb ran MiXCR on the 5' RACE reads and lists one entry per CDR3 protein. This sample has some 92,000 distinct CDR3 sequences, with roughly 30% found just once. The sequencing sample was made of blood, either unsorted or a sorted T cell fraction (not recorded which). The receptors here all came from a male donor with ankylosing spondylitis or in good health (not recorded which). Each CDR3 is given with its conserved first and last residue. A D gene is named only where the DNA matches it firmly. Clone size, where shown, is once, few, many, or a class for clones that have expanded.

CDR3 length,D gene,V gene,J gene,clone size,CDR3 protein,CDR3 DNA
17,NA,TRBV5-1,TRBJ2-3,many,CASSLVRVWDSTDTQYF,TGCGCCAGCAGCTTGGTGCGGGTCTGGGATTCCACAGATACGCAGTATTTT
13,NA,TRBV7-9,TRBJ1-2,NA,CAISREFLSGYTF,TGTGCCATCAGCCGGGAATTCCTCAGCGGCTACACCTTC
15,TRBD1,TRBV18,TRBJ2-3,NA,CASSPRTGGTDTQYF,TGTGCCAGCTCACCGCGGACAGGGGGCACAGATACGCAGTATTTT
12,NA,TRBV7-2,TRBJ1-5,few,CASSLDNQPQHF,TGTGCCAGCAGCTTAGATAATCAGCCCCAGCATTTT
15,TRBD1,TRBV5-1,TRBJ2-3,few,CASSLDRTSTDTQYF,TGCGCCAGCAGTTTGGACAGGACCAGCACAGATACGCAGTATTTT
15,NA,TRBV6-2/TRBV6-3,TRBJ1-3,few,CASRRGEVIGNTIYF,TGTGCCAGCAGACGAGGAGAGGTCATTGGAAACACCATATATTTT
17,TRBD2,TRBV20-1,TRBJ2-1,few,CSAGPTWERELLNEQFF,TGCAGTGCTGGGCCCACCTGGGAGCGGGAGTTGCTGAATGAGCAGTTCTTC
17,NA,TRBV15,TRBJ1-1,few,CATSTEGAGPKNTEAFF,TGTGCCACCAGCACAGAGGGTGCAGGACCCAAGAACACTGAAGCTTTCTTT
15,NA,TRBV20-1,TRBJ2-1,NA,CSAFPKGLSENEQFF,TGCAGTGCTTTTCCCAAGGGGTTATCGGAGAATGAGCAGTTCTTC
14,NA,TRBV6-1,TRBJ2-2,NA,CASQSRRDTGELFF,TGTGCCAGCCAGTCCAGGCGAGACACCGGGGAGCTGTTTTTT
15,TRBD2,TRBV20-1,TRBJ2-7,NA,CSAIPASGGSYEQYF,TGCAGTGCTATTCCGGCTAGCGGGGGTTCCTACGAGCAGTACTTC
12,NA,TRBV25-1,TRBJ1-2,few,CASSDLEVGYTF,TGTGCCAGCAGTGATCTCGAGGTTGGCTACACCTTC
17,NA,TRBV20-1,TRBJ1-2,NA,CSAKDPRGVFLGDGYTF,TGCAGTGCTAAGGATCCCCGTGGTGTTTTCTTGGGCGATGGCTACACCTTC